A selection of T cell receptor beta chains follows, all from one sample in a study of T cells in Graves' hyperthyroidism and ophthalmopathy. TCRdb independently ran MiXCR on the multiplex PCR reads; one entry per CDR3 protein. The sample includes about 840,000 distinct CDR3 sequences, about 38% of them seen just once. What was sequenced was blood. These receptors originate from a young man with Graves' hyperthyroidism. Both conserved end residues are part of each CDR3. The order of the fields is V gene, D gene, J gene, clone size, CDR3 DNA, CDR3 protein. D genes are given only for firm matches. Clone size is shown for a subset of rows, as once, few, many or a class of expanded clone.

>TRBV5-1|NA|TRBJ1-2|NA
TGCGCCAGCAGCTTTGGGGCGGCCTATGGCTACACCTTC
CASSFGAAYGYTF
>TRBV20-1|NA|TRBJ1-6|NA
TGCAGTGCTAGAATGGACCGGAGCTCCTATAATTCACCCCTCCGCTTT
CSARMDRSSYNSPLRF
>TRBV2|NA|TRBJ2-2|NA
TGTGCCAGCAGTTTCCGGGCCCCCGAAGGGGAGCTGTTTTTT
CASSFRAPEGELFF
>TRBV2|NA|TRBJ1-2|many
TGTGCCAGCGTCCCGGATGGGAGGGGTTGGGGTTATGGCTACACCTTC
CASVPDGRGWGYGYTF
>TRBV7-8|NA|TRBJ1-2|NA
TGTGCCAGCAGCCAAGTGTCGGCAGGGACAAACTATGGCTACACCTTC
CASSQVSAGTNYGYTF
>TRBV29-1|TRBD2|TRBJ2-5|many
TGCAGCGTTGAAATTGGGGTGCTAGCGGGAGAGGAAGAGACCCAGTACTTC
CSVEIGVLAGEEETQYF
>TRBV11-2|TRBD1|TRBJ1-2|NA
TGTGCCAGCAGCCTCCAGGGACAGACATGGAGCTACACCTTC
CASSLQGQTWSYTF
>TRBV6-1|NA|TRBJ1-1|NA
TGTGCCAGCAATAATACTGAAGCTTTCTTT
CASNNTEAFF
>TRBV29-1|TRBD1|TRBJ1-1|NA
TGCAGCGTTGAAGAAATTCCGGGACAGGGGTTAGGGACTGAAGCTTTCTTT
CSVEEIPGQGLGTEAFF
>TRBV4-1|NA|TRBJ2-7|few
TGCGCCAGCAGCCAAGCACTTGGCTCACCTTACGAGCAGTACTTC
CASSQALGSPYEQYF
>TRBV12-5|NA|TRBJ1-5|NA
TGTGCTAGTGGTACACAATATAGCAATCAGCCCCAGCATTTT
CASGTQYSNQPQHF
>TRBV7-2|TRBD1|TRBJ2-7|NA
TGTGCCAGCAGCTCATACCCAGGGGGCCCTTTCTCCTACGAGCAGTACTTC
CASSSYPGGPFSYEQYF
>TRBV7-2|NA|TRBJ2-7|many
TGTGCCAGCAGCTTCTGGGACGGCAGGCAGTACTTC
CASSFWDGRQYF
>TRBV2|TRBD1|TRBJ2-5|once
TGTGCCAGCAATCGACAGGGACAGCTCCAAGAGACCCAGTACTTC
CASNRQGQLQETQYF
>TRBV29-1|NA|TRBJ1-1|many
TGCAGCGTCCACACGGAATGGCTTGAAGCTTTCTTT
CSVHTEWLEAFF